A single sample gave rise to the 7 T cell receptor beta chains below, sequenced in a study of blood T cell repertoires in COVID-19. This table comes from immunoSEQ multiplex PCR, and its TCRdb copy is limited to in-frame clones, with some not included. The profile shows about 82,000 clones, just under 85% of them singletons. Sequences were obtained from peripheral blood. The receptors come from a man older than 75 with active or convalescent COVID-19.

This clone was seen a few times. The sample holds other DNA sequences that translate to the same CDR3. The gene calls are TRBV18 and TRBJ1-1; TRBD1 matches at 11 bases. V lost 6 bases, J lost 4 bases, and 4 bases stayed unmatched. The CDR3 has 14 amino acids. Germline V CDR1 and CDR2: KGHSH, LQKENI. CDR3 in amino acids: CASSSGQGGTEAFF. CDR3 DNA: TGTGCCAGCTCGTCGGGACAGGGGGGCACTGAAGCTTTCTTT.

This chain joins TRBV7-8 and TRBJ2-3; D is possibly TRBD2 (6 bases). With 3 bases removed from V and 4 bases from J, the gap between germline ends came to 17 bases. The CDR3 loop spans 16 amino acids. Germline V gene data show CDR1 as SGHVS and CDR2 as FQNEAQ. The CDR3 sequence is CASSFETGTHADTQYF. The CDR3 DNA sequence: TGTGCCAGCAGCTTCGAAACCGGGACTCACGCAGATACGCAGTATTTT.

The CDR3 coding sequence is TGTGCCAGCAGCATACAGGGTTTCAATTCACCCCTCCACTTT. Amino acids: CASSIQGFNSPLHF. The V call is TRBV7-2, the J call TRBJ1-6; D is perhaps TRBD1 (6 bases). Between the trimmed V and J ends, which lost 5 bases and 7 bases, there was a span of 12 bases. CDR3 length: 14 amino acids. The germline V gene encodes CDR1 SGHTA and CDR2 FQGNSA.

The chain links TRBV28 to TRBJ1-5; D remains ambiguous. The V gene's germline CDR1 is MDHEN and CDR2 SYDVKM. The CDR3 is 14 amino acids. V was shortened by 3 bases and J by 15 bases, with 21 bases between the two germline ends. This CDR3 reads CASSFRLGRGIGHF. As DNA, the CDR3 is TGTGCCAGCAGTTTTCGCTTAGGGAGAGGGATTGGGCATTTT.

This clone was observed once. The chain has TRBV2 and TRBJ1-5; tentative D call: TRBD1 (5 bases). Germline V gives CDR1 SNHLY, CDR2 FYNNEI. V lost 3 bases and J lost 3, with 12 bases in between. This CDR3 contains 15 residues. In DNA, the CDR3 is TGTGCCAGCAGTGAGGAGGGGACGGACAATCAGCCCCAGCATTTT. This codes for CASSEEGTDNQPQHF.

CDR3 residues: CASSEHRVEAFF. The CDR3 bases are TGTGCCAGCAGTGAACACAGGGTCGAGGCTTTCTTT. This rearrangement joins TRBV6-1 to TRBJ1-1; TRBD1 might be the D (6 bases). Germline CDR1 MNHNS, CDR2 SASEGT. CDR3 size: 12 residues. V was cut by 2 bases and J by 11 bases, with 12 bases left in between.

This rearrangement joins TRBV28 to TRBJ2-6; no definite D call. CDR3 length: 14 residues. V was trimmed by 11 bases and J by 2 bases, leaving 13 bases between them. Germline CDR1 is MDHEN and CDR2 is SYDVKM. The CDR3 reads CACGPYPGANVLTF. CDR3 DNA sequence: TGTGCCTGCGGCCCCTACCCTGGGGCCAACGTCCTGACTTTC.